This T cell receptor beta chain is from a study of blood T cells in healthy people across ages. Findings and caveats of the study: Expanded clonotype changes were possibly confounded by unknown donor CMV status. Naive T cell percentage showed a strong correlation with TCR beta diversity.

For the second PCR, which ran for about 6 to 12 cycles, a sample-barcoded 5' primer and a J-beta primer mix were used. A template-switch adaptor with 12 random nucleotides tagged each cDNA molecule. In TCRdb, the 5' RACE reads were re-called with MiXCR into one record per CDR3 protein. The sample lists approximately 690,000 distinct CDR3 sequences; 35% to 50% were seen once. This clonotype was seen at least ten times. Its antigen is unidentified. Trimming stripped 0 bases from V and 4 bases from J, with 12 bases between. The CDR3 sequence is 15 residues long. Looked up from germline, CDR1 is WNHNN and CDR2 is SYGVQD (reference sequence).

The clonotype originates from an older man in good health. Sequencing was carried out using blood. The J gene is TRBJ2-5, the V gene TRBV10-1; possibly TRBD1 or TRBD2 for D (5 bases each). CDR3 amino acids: CASSESRGAGETQYF. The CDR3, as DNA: TGCGCCAGCAGTGAGTCGAGAGGGGCAGGAGAGACCCAGTACTTC.